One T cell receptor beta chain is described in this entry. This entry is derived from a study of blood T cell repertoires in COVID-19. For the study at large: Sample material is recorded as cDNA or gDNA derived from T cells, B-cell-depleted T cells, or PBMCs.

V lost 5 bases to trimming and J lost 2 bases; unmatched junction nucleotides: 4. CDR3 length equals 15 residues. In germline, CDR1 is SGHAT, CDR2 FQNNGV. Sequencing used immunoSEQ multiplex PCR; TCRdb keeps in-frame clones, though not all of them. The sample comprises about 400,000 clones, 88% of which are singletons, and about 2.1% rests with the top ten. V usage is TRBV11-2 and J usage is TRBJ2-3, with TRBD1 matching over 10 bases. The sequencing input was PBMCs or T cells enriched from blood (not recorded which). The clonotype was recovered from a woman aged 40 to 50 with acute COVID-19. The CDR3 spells CASSPGTGDTDTQYF. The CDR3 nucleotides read TGTGCCAGCAGCCCAGGGACAGGGGACACAGATACGCAGTATTTT.